Sequencing of this TCR beta chain was carried out in a study of blood T cell repertoires in COVID-19 (TCRdb year 2020). Regarding the study in general: Samples from collaborators originated in the United States, Italy and Spain and spanned both the acute and convalescent phases of COVID-19. The prospective study material was composed of cDNA or gDNA derived from T cells, B-cell-depleted T cells, or PBMCs. Deeply sampled blood TCRbeta repertoires from subjects exposed to, actively infected with, or recovered from COVID-19 were included in the dataset. The repertoires were released in a freely available public database intended as a resource for research on the immune response to SARS-CoV-2. The samples were drawn from two sources: the first 160 participants of the ongoing ImmuneRACE study, and over 950 subjects contributed by 6 global collaborators. Nearly every sample came with metadata listing a de-identified subject ID, COVID-19 status, age in years and sex. Where HLA class I and class II types were available, the types were taken from metadata supplied by the sample provider, not from assay-based typing. Beyond this particular receptor, the publication reports: The amount of clinical and demographic metadata varied by source and participant and was provided uncurated.

The CDR3 sequence holds 15 residues, the cysteine and phenylalanine included. Of all the DNA, just the CDR3 is kept, 45 bases in frame from base 1. V is trimmed back by 2 bases and J by 0 bases, and the junction contains 3 bases that no gene match accounts for. CDR1 and CDR2 are drawn from the germline V gene: SQVTM, ANQGSEA. As for this clone: This receptor's antigen is unknown. There are no base qualities to consult, and no much larger clone falls within one base.

TCRbeta CDR3 regions were amplified from genomic DNA by means of the immunoSEQ Assay, a bias-controlled multiplex PCR. The original pipeline was this. The number of nucleated cells in each sample was estimated by amplification of reference gene primers within the assay. To quantify the absolute abundance of each unique TCRbeta CDR3 rearrangement, sequence reads were collapsed and filtered. Productive Simpson clonality was computed per sample as the square root of Simpson's diversity index over productive rearrangements. Drawn from immuneACCESS, this table holds only the in-frame rearrangements with V and J called that TCRdb kept. Clones are partly lost; checked studies trace under half to an unresolved V gene and leave the rest unexplained. V, J and clone size derive from that table, while D and trimming were established from the DNA sequence. Here the sample has about half a million clones; approximately 85% occur a single time. The ten largest make up about 3.2% of the sample.

Each collaborating institution followed its own protocols to collect whole blood in K2EDTA tubes. For TCRbeta analysis, collaborators shipped samples as frozen whole blood, isolated PBMCs, or DNA extracted from either of those sample types. The clonotype originates from a human donor in a cohort sampled during active COVID-19. Sequencing was performed on peripheral blood. The rearranged segments are TRBV29-1 and TRBJ2-1, with 8 bases matching TRBD2. DNA sequence: TGCAGCGTTGAAAGAAGCGGGGGCTCCTACAATGAGCAGTTCTTC. It is translated as CSVERSGGSYNEQFF.